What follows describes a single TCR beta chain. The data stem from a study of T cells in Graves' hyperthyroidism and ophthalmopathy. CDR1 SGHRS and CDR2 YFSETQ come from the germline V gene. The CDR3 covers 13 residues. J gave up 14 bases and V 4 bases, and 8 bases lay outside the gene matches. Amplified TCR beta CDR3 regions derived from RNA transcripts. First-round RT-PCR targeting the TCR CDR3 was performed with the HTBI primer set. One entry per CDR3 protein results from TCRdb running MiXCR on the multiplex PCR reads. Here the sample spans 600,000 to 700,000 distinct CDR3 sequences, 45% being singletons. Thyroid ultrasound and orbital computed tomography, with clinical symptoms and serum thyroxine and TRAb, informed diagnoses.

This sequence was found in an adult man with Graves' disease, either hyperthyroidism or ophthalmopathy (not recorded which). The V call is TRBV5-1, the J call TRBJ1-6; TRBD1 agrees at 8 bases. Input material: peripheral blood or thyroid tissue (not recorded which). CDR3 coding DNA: TGCGCCAGCAGCCGGGACAGGATGTTCACCCTCCACTTT. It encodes CASSRDRMFTLHF.